This T cell receptor beta chain was documented in a study of CD8 T cells in Susac syndrome. Study results and limitations: An acknowledgment was made by the study that its TCR sequencing and HLA analysis involved relatively few individuals.

As for this clonotype: Its cognate antigen is unknown.

This CDR3 spans 13 amino acids. The germline V gene has CDR1 SEHNR and CDR2 FQNEAQ (reference sequence). V dropped 1 base and J dropped 11 bases, with 11 bases sitting between them. Reverse transcription of about 0.45 to 1 ug RNA was carried out with random hexamers. Amplification of TCR beta CDR3 across 54 Vbeta and 13 Jbeta was performed with immunoSEQ multiplex PCR. TCRdb used MiXCR to reprocess the immunoSEQ multiplex PCR reads, holding one entry per CDR3 protein. The sample lists roughly 200,000 distinct CDR3 sequences; 90% to 95% were seen once. TCR beta sequences were obtained from blood CD8+ and CD4+ T cells. Negative isolation yielded CD4+ and CD8+ T cells, and FACS enriched TEMRA cells.

The V and J genes are TRBV7-9 and TRBJ1-4; D not resolved. The specimen sequenced was CD4+ T cells from PBMCs. The receptor was derived from a human donor in good health. The CDR3 is CASSLVSVGKLFF. DNA for the CDR3: TGTGCCAGCAGCTTAGTGTCCGTGGGGAAACTGTTTTTT.